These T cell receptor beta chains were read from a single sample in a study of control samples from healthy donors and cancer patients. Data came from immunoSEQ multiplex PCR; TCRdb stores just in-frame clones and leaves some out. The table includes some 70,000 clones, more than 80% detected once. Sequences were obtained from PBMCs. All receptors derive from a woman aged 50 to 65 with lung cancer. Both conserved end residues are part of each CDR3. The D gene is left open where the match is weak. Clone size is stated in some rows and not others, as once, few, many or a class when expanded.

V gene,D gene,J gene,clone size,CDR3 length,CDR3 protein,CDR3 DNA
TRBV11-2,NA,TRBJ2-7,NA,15,CASRKQGRSSYEQYF,TGTGCCAGCAGGAAACAGGGTAGGAGCTCCTACGAGCAGTACTTC
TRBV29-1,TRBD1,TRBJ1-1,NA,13,CSVIRTGNTEAFF,TGCAGCGTAATCCGGACAGGGAACACTGAAGCTTTCTTT
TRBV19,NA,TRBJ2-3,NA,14,CASTSDSRTDTQYF,TGTGCCAGTACGTCGGACAGCCGCACAGATACGCAGTATTTT
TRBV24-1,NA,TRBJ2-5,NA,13,CATSDGTQETQYF,TGTGCCACCAGTGATGGGACCCAAGAGACCCAGTACTTC
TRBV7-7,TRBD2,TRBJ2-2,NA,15,CASSPKTSGTGELFF,TGTGCCAGCAGCCCTAAGACTAGCGGTACCGGGGAGCTGTTTTTT
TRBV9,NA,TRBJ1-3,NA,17,CASSPDASSVAGNTIYF,TGTGCCAGCAGCCCAGATGCGTCCTCGGTGGCTGGAAACACCATATATTTT
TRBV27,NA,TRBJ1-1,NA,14,CASSSPGQNTEAFF,TGTGCCAGCAGTTCCCCGGGACAGAACACTGAAGCTTTCTTT
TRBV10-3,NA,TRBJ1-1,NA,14,CAIRLDPRNTEAFF,TGTGCCATCAGGCTCGATCCGAGAAACACTGAAGCTTTCTTT
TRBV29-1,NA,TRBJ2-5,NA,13,CSVVPGPPETQYF,TGCAGCGTCGTACCCGGGCCCCCAGAGACCCAGTACTTC
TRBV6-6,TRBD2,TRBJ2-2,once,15,CASSPSGGNTGELFF,TGTGCCAGCAGTCCTAGCGGGGGGAACACCGGGGAGCTGTTTTTT
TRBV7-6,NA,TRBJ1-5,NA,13,CASSSREDQPQHF,TGTGCCAGCAGCAGCCGGGAAGACCAGCCCCAGCATTTT